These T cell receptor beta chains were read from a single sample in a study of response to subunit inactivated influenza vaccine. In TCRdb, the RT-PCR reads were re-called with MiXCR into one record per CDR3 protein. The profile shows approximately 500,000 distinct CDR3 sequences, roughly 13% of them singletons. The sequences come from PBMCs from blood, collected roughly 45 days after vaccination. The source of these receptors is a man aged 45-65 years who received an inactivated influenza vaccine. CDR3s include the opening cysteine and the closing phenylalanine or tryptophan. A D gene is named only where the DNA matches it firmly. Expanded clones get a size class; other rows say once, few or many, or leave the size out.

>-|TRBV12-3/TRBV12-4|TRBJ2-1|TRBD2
CASSRGGLAYNEQFF
TGTGCCAGCAGTAGGGGGGGACTAGCTTACAATGAGCAGTTCTTC
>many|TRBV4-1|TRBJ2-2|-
CASSQDRGGELFF
TGCGCCAGCAGCCAAGATCGGGGCGGGGAGCTGTTTTTT
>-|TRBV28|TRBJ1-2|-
CASAGPFSGYTF
TGTGCCAGCGCGGGACCCTTCAGTGGCTACACCTTC
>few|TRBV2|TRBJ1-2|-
CASSIDSNYGYTF
TGTGCCAGCAGTATAGACTCTAACTATGGCTACACCTTC
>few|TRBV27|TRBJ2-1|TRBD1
CASSPDRVGRNEQFF
TGTGCCAGCAGTCCCGACAGGGTTGGGCGCAATGAGCAGTTCTTC
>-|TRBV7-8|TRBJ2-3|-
CASSLSTPYFPLKEYF
TGTGCCAGCAGCTTGTCCACCCCCTACTTTCCGTTGAAGGAGTATTTT
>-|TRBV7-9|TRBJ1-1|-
CASSFNRVGNTEAFF
TGTGCCAGCAGCTTCAACAGGGTGGGGAACACTGAAGCTTTCTTT
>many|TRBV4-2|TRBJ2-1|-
CASSHPGEMNNEQFF
TGTGCCAGCAGCCACCCCGGGGAAATGAACAATGAGCAGTTCTTC
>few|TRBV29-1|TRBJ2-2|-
CSVKKGTANTGELFF
TGCAGCGTAAAGAAGGGTACAGCGAACACCGGGGAGCTGTTTTTT
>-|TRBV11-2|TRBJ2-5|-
CASSLADSSQETQYF
TGTGCCAGCAGCTTAGCGGACAGCAGTCAAGAGACCCAGTACTTC
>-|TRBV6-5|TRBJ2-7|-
CASSYQGRHRLREQYF
TGTGCCAGCAGTTATCAGGGTCGGCACCGCCTCAGAGAGCAGTACTTC
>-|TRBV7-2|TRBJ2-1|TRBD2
CASSSRRLAGAYNEQFF
TGTGCCAGCAGCTCCCGGCGACTAGCGGGGGCCTACAATGAGCAGTTCTTC
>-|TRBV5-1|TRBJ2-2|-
CASSFPGTPGGELFF
TGCGCCAGCAGCTTTCCAGGGACACCCGGCGGGGAGCTGTTTTTT
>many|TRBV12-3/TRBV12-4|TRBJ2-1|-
CASSGDARDEQFF
TGTGCCAGCAGCGGGGACGCTAGAGATGAGCAGTTCTTC
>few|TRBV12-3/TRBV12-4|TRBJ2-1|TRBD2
CASRQREGWNEQFF
TGTGCCAGCAGACAGCGGGAGGGTTGGAATGAGCAGTTCTTC
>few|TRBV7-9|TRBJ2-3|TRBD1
CASIHGTGVTDTQYF
TGTGCCAGCATCCATGGGACAGGGGTGACAGATACGCAGTATTTT
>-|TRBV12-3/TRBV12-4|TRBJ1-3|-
CASSPPGARGNTIYF
TGTGCCAGCAGCCCCCCCGGGGCAAGGGGAAACACCATATATTTT
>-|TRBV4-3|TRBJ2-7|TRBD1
CASSQVQGEDEQYF
TGCGCCAGCAGCCAAGTACAGGGGGAAGACGAGCAGTACTTC
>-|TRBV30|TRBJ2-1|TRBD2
CAWSEPLLAGVLYNEQFF
TGTGCCTGGAGCGAACCCCTACTAGCGGGGGTTCTTTACAATGAGCAGTTCTTC
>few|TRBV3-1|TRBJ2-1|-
CASSQDLEGYEQFF
TGTGCCAGCAGCCAAGATCTGGAGGGGTATGAGCAGTTCTTC
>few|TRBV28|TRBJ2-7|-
CASSPLSEQYF
TGTGCCAGCAGCCCCCTATCCGAGCAGTACTTC
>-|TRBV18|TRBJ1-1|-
CASSPSSGFTEAFF
TGTGCCAGCTCACCAAGTAGCGGGTTCACTGAAGCTTTCTTT
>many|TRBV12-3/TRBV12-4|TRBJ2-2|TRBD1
CASSLTGGSGELFF
TGTGCCAGCAGTTTGACAGGGGGCAGCGGGGAGCTGTTTTTT
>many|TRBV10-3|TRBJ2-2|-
CAISVGGGTGELFF
TGTGCCATCAGTGTGGGGGGCGGCACCGGGGAGCTGTTTTTT
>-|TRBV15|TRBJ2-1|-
CATSSDYNEQFF
TGTGCCACCAGCAGTGACTACAATGAGCAGTTCTTC
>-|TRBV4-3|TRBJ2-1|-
CASSQDGNSYNEQFF
TGCGCCAGCAGCCAAGATGGGAACTCCTACAATGAGCAGTTCTTC
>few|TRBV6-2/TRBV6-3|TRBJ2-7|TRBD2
CASNRSPGDYSYEQYF
TGTGCCTCGAATCGGAGCCCGGGGGACTATTCCTACGAGCAGTACTTC
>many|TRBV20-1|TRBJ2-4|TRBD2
CSARPLGVAGLDIQYF
TGCAGTGCTAGACCTCTTGGAGTAGCGGGGTTGGACATTCAGTACTTC
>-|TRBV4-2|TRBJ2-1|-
CASSQGAVQFF
TGTGCCAGCAGCCAGGGGGCGGTGCAGTTCTTC
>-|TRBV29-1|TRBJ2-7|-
CSVEGGGNFKQYF
TGCAGCGTTGAAGGCGGCGGAAATTTTAAGCAGTACTTC
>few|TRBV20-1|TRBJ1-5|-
CSARVGREQPQHF
TGCAGTGCTAGAGTTGGGCGAGAACAGCCCCAGCATTTT
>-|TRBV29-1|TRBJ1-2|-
CSVGDWGASDYGYTF
TGCAGCGTTGGGGACTGGGGGGCATCAGACTATGGCTACACCTTC
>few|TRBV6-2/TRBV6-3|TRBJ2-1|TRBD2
CASVRKLAGFNEQFF
TGTGCCAGCGTACGCAAACTAGCGGGGTTCAATGAGCAGTTCTTC
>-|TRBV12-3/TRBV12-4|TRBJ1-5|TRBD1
CASSFGQGPAQPQHF
TGTGCCAGCAGTTTTGGACAGGGACCGGCCCAGCCCCAGCATTTT
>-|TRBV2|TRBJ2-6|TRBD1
CASSEAGQGVSGANVLTF
TGTGCCAGCAGTGAAGCGGGACAGGGGGTTTCTGGGGCCAACGTCCTGACTTTC
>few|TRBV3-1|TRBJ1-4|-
CASSLSLATNEKLFF
TGTGCCAGCAGCTTATCATTGGCAACTAATGAAAAACTGTTTTTT
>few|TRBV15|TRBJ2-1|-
CATSREGGWGEQFF
TGTGCCACCAGCAGAGAAGGGGGGTGGGGTGAGCAGTTCTTC
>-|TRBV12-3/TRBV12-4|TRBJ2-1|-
CASSLRRVREQFF
TGTGCCAGCAGCCTCCGGAGGGTTCGTGAGCAGTTCTTC
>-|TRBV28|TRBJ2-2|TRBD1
CASSWTGGGPLNTGELFF
TGTGCCAGCAGTTGGACAGGGGGTGGCCCTTTGAACACCGGGGAGCTGTTTTTT
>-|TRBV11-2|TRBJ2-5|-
CASSSLTEQETQYF
TGTGCCAGCAGCTCCTTGACAGAACAAGAGACCCAGTACTTC
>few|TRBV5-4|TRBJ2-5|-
CASSLGLGRAQETQYF
TGTGCCAGCAGCTTGGGTCTGGGGAGAGCGCAAGAGACCCAGTACTTC
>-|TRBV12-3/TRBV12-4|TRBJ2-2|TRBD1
CASSYRTGYTGELFF
TGTGCCAGCAGTTACAGGACAGGGTATACCGGGGAGCTGTTTTTT
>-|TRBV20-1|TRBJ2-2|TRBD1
CSARSPDRGDTGELFF
TGCAGTGCTCGATCGCCGGACAGGGGGGACACCGGGGAGCTGTTTTTT
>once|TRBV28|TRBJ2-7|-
CASRQASYEQYF
TGTGCCAGCAGGCAAGCATCCTACGAGCAGTACTTC
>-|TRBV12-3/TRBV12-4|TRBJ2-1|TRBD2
CASSSPGRLAGAVRSYNEQFF
TGTGCCAGCAGTTCGCCAGGAAGACTAGCGGGAGCCGTTCGCTCCTACAATGAGCAGTTCTTC
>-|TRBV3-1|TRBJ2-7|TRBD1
CASSRTGTGDHEQYF
TGTGCCAGCAGCCGTACCGGGACAGGAGATCACGAGCAGTACTTC